The entry below describes one T cell receptor (beta chain). Its antigen is unidentified. This sample is drawn from a study of OX40 agonist ivuxolimab in advanced cancers. Study-wide context: Among those enrolled, mean age was approximately 60 years (range roughly 23 to 85) and roughly 84% were male. Of the patients, three showed partial responses, one with hepatocellular carcinoma and two with cutaneous melanoma. General study findings and limits: The study found among the lowest clonal expansion in partial responders at 0.1-3.0 mg/kg.

The CDR3 has 12 amino acids. V lost 6 bases and J 2 bases, leaving 8 bases between the germline ends. From germline, CDR1 is KGHSH and CDR2 LQKENI. Sequenced by immunoSEQ multiplex PCR; TCRdb stores in-frame clones only, minus some. The repertoire holds roughly 34,000 clones, with 89% as singletons. The origin of this receptor is an adult with an advanced solid tumor such as melanoma, head and neck, liver or kidney cancer. V and J are TRBV18 and TRBJ2-7; D remains unclear. Sequences were derived from CD4+ or CD8+ T cells sorted from blood, sampled in a trial of the OX40 agonist ivuxolimab. The CDR3 sequence: CASSSGAYEQYF. CDR3 bases: TGTGCCAGCTCCTCGGGCGCCTACGAGCAGTACTTC.